The 27 T cell receptor beta chains reported below all come from one sample, sequenced in a study of blood T cell repertoires in COVID-19. The protocol was immunoSEQ multiplex PCR, while the TCRdb copy is restricted to in-frame clones and leaves out a portion. In the table there are 120,000 to 150,000 clones, 70% to 90% of which are singletons. The sequenced material came from PBMCs or T cells enriched from blood (not recorded which). The origin of the receptors is a woman in her forties who had recovered from COVID-19.

V is TRBV2 and J is TRBJ1-5, with 9 bases lining up with TRBD1. V shed 6 bases and J 2 bases; nucleotides not matched to a gene: 2. CDR1 and CDR2 from the germline V gene are SNHLY and FYNNEI. There are 14 residues in the CDR3. Here the CDR3 DNA reads TGTGCCAGCAGACAGGGGGCTGGCAATCAGCCCCAGCATTTT. Translation: CASRQGAGNQPQHF. Full variable domain (outside the CDR3, taken from reference TRBV2 and TRBJ1-5): EPEVTQTPSHQVTQMGQEVILRCVPISNHLYFYWYRQILGQKVEFLVSFYNNEISEKSEIFDDQFSVERPDGSNFTLKIRSTKLEDSAMYFCASRQGAGNQPQHFGDGTRLSIL.

The genes are TRBV7-8 and TRBJ1-2, with 8 bases aligning to TRBD1. The CDR3 loop spans 16 amino acids. Per the germline V gene, CDR1 is SGHVS and CDR2 is FQNEAQ. Trimming removed 4 bases from V and 0 bases from J; junction bases left unmatched: 7. The DNA for the CDR3 is TGTGCCAGCAGCTCCCCGGGACAGGAAACTAACTATGGCTACACCTTC. Translated: CASSSPGQETNYGYTF.

V and J are TRBV3-1 (or the pseudogene TRBV3-2) and TRBJ1-1, with a possible D match to TRBD1 (6 bases). V was trimmed by 4 bases and J by 3 bases, leaving 12 bases between them. The CDR3 contains 14 residues. Per germline, CDR1 LGHDT and CDR2 YNNKEL (reference sequence). In DNA, the CDR3 is TGTGCCAGCAGCCCCCGGACAGTTGACACTGAAGCTTTCTTT. Translation gives CASSPRTVDTEAFF.

V gene TRBV9 combines with J gene TRBJ1-2, with 9 bases that match TRBD1. In germline, CDR1 is SGDLS, CDR2 YYNGEE. This CDR3 region has 14 residues. V was clipped by 4 bases and J by 2 bases; unmatched bases: 3. Here the CDR3 reads CASSPDRGNYGYTF. CDR3 DNA: TGTGCCAGCAGCCCCGACAGGGGGAACTATGGCTACACCTTC.

The rearrangement links TRBV3-1 (or the pseudogene TRBV3-2) to TRBJ1-2; D remains ambiguous. The CDR3 is 13 amino acids. CDR1 and CDR2 from the germline V gene are LGHDT and YNNKEL (reference sequence). Trimming left V 3 bases short and J 4 bases short, with 9 bases between. The CDR3 protein is CASSHESVYGYTF. CDR3 in DNA: TGTGCCAGCAGCCATGAGAGTGTCTATGGCTACACCTTC.

The CDR3 DNA follows: TGCGCCAGCAGCTTGCAGCGTACGAACACCGGGGAGCTGTTTTTT. This translates into CASSLQRTNTGELFF. The chain recombines TRBV5-1 with TRBJ2-2; D is ambiguous. Between the trimmed V and J ends, which lost 1 base and 0 bases, there was a span of 7 bases. This CDR3 is built from 15 residues. Germline V lookup: CDR1 SGHRS, CDR2 YFSETQ.

The chain employs TRBV6-4 and TRBJ2-1; 10 nucleotides agree with TRBD2. The CDR3 runs 16 residues. The ends lost 6 bases at V and 3 bases at J; junction bases unmatched: 8. Germline CDR1 is MRHNA and CDR2 is SNTAGT. CDR3 region: CASSASPSGGYNEQFF. The CDR3 bases are TGTGCCAGCAGCGCCTCCCCTAGCGGGGGCTACAATGAGCAGTTCTTC.

V gene TRBV2 combines with J gene TRBJ1-2; D uncertain. CDR1 is SNHLY and CDR2 is FYNNEI in the germline V gene. V was trimmed by 2 bases and J by 1 base, leaving 5 bases between them. The CDR3 sequence is 13 residues long. The CDR3 region is CASSEPSNYGYTF. The CDR3 region has the DNA TGTGCCAGCAGTGAACCCAGTAACTATGGCTACACCTTC.

This chain uses TRBV9 with TRBJ2-4; D is possibly TRBD2 (6 bases). Trimming stripped 0 bases from V and 5 bases from J, with 15 bases between. The CDR3 has 16 amino acids. Germline CDR1 and CDR2: SGDLS and YYNGEE. The CDR3 DNA reads as TGTGCCAGCAGCGTAGCCACGGGGGAAGGGGAAAACATTCAGTACTTC. It translates to CASSVATGEGENIQYF.

The rearrangement links TRBV9 to TRBJ2-3; 13 nucleotides match TRBD2. The V and J ends lost 6 bases and 10 bases, in that order; junction bases with no gene match: 5. Germline V gene sequence: CDR1 SGDLS, CDR2 YYNGEE. The CDR3 has 13 amino acids. The CDR3 DNA sequence: TGTGCCAGCACCCCGGGACTAGCGGGACCGCAGTATTTT. The encoded protein is CASTPGLAGPQYF.

The chain has TRBV3-1 (or the pseudogene TRBV3-2) and TRBJ1-4, with D uncertain. The germline V gene has CDR1 LGHDT and CDR2 YNNKEL (reference sequence). Trimming took 1 base from V and 5 from J, leaving 14 bases between them. The CDR3 spans 16 residues. CDR3 DNA sequence: TGTGCCAGCAGCCAAGCCTTGGTGGGCCTGAATGAAAAACTGTTTTTT. This gives the protein CASSQALVGLNEKLFF.

This clone was detected only a few times. The V call is TRBV5-6, the J call TRBJ2-1; D might be TRBD2 (6 bases). This CDR3 comprises 13 residues. CDR1 SGHDT and CDR2 YYEEEE come from the germline V gene. V shed 0 bases and J shed 9 bases, with 10 bases lying between them. The CDR3 reads CASSLGVAVEQFF. The CDR3 nucleotides are TGTGCCAGCAGCTTGGGGGTAGCGGTTGAGCAGTTCTTC.

This chain joins TRBV27 and TRBJ2-7; 9 bases are a match to TRBD1. After removal of 6 bases from V and 3 bases from J, the junction contained 3 bases not matched to a gene. The CDR3 covers 13 residues. Looked up from germline, CDR1 is MNHEY and CDR2 is SMNVEV (reference sequence). The CDR3 DNA sequence: TGTGCCAGCAGCCGGGACAGGGACTACGAGCAGTACTTC. Its translation is CASSRDRDYEQYF.

The J gene is TRBJ1-2, the V gene TRBV7-6; TRBD1 matches 8 bases. Germline CDR1 SGHVS, CDR2 FNYEAQ. There are 14 residues in the CDR3. Trimming cost V 5 bases and J 3 bases; bases outside gene matches: 5. The CDR3 spells CASSPLQGDYGYTF. In DNA form, the CDR3 reads TGTGCCAGCAGCCCCCTACAGGGGGACTATGGCTACACCTTC. The variable domain in full, completed from reference TRBV7-6 and TRBJ1-2, reads GAGVSQSPRYKVTKRGQDVALRCDPISGHVSLYWYRQALGQGPEFLTYFNYEAQQDKSGLPNDRFSAERPEGSISTLTIQRTEQRDSAMYRCASSPLQGDYGYTFGSGTRLTVV.

The chain uses TRBV5-4 and TRBJ2-2; 7 bases line up with TRBD2. The J segment lost 4 bases and the V segment lost 0 bases, leaving 3 bases of the junction unmatched. The V gene's germline CDR1 is SGHNT and CDR2 YYREEE (reference sequence). There are 15 residues in the CDR3. In DNA, the CDR3 is TGTGCCAGCAGCTTGGAGCGGGACCTCACCGGGGAGCTGTTTTTT. This codes for CASSLERDLTGELFF.

V gene TRBV14 combines with J gene TRBJ2-7, with a tentative D call TRBD2 (5 bases). CDR3 length equals 11 residues. Trimming took off 0 bases at V and 12 bases at J, with 9 bases between the two ends. Germline CDR1 SGHDN, CDR2 FVKESK. The CDR3 DNA sequence: TGTGCCAGCAGCCAAGATCGAGGGCCGTACTTC. Residues: CASSQDRGPYF. Variable domain in full (rest from reference TRBV14 and TRBJ2-7): EAGVTQFPSHSVIEKGQTVTLRCDPISGHDNLYWYRRVMGKEIKFLLHFVKESKQDESGMPNNRFLAERTGGTYSTLKVQPAELEDSGVYFCASSQDRGPYFGPGTRLTVT.

V gene TRBV2 combines with J gene TRBJ2-5; 13 nucleotides line up with TRBD2. The CDR3 runs 15 residues. Germline V CDR1 and CDR2: SNHLY, FYNNEI. Trimming removed 7 bases from V and 2 bases from J; junction bases left unmatched: 4. The chain's CDR3 is CASTKGLAGQETQYF. DNA for the CDR3: TGTGCCAGCACCAAGGGACTAGCGGGGCAAGAGACCCAGTACTTC.

The chain joins TRBV28 to TRBJ2-6; D might be TRBD1 (6 bases). Trimming shortened V by 5 bases and J by 2 bases, and 10 bases separated the two germline ends. The CDR3 contains 15 residues. Germline V CDR1 and CDR2: MDHEN, SYDVKM. For the CDR3, the DNA is TGTGCCAGCAGTCGTACAGGGCCTGGGGCCAACGTCCTGACTTTC. The encoded protein is CASSRTGPGANVLTF.

CDR3 sequence: CASTRTGRPYEQYF. The CDR3 region has the DNA TGTGCCAGCACCCGGACAGGGCGTCCCTACGAGCAGTACTTC. V usage is TRBV11-2 and J usage is TRBJ2-7; 8 bases fit TRBD1. The CDR3 totals 14 residues. Losses at the gene ends were 7 bases for V and 2 bases for J; bases not matched to a gene: 7. The germline V gene has CDR1 SGHAT and CDR2 FQNNGV.

CDR3 sequence: CSVRTNTYNEQFF. CDR3 nucleotides: TGCAGCGTTCGGACAAACACCTACAATGAGCAGTTCTTC. The chain recombines TRBV29-1 with TRBJ2-1; tentatively, D is TRBD1 (5 bases). The germline gives CDR1 SQVTM, CDR2 ANQGSEA. Trimming cost V 5 bases and J 2 bases, with 10 bases left between them. CDR3 length: 13 amino acids.

V usage is TRBV28 and J usage is TRBJ2-7, with TRBD1 identical over 8 bases. The CDR3 contains 14 residues. J was trimmed by 3 bases and V by 2 bases; bases with no gene match: 3. Germline CDR1 reads MDHEN; CDR2 reads SYDVKM. The CDR3 spells CASSLQGAYYEQYF. DNA of the CDR3: TGTGCCAGCAGTTTACAGGGGGCCTACTACGAGCAGTACTTC.

The chain couples TRBV18 to TRBJ2-2, with 10 nucleotides matching TRBD2. The V and J ends lost 3 bases and 1 base, in that order; junction bases with no gene match: 5. CDR3 length equals 17 residues. Germline V gene data show CDR1 as KGHSH and CDR2 as LQKENI. CDR3 in DNA: TGTGCCAGCTCACCCTTCCCTAGCGGGGGGAACACCGGGGAGCTGTTTTTT. It is translated as CASSPFPSGGNTGELFF.

The V gene is TRBV11-2, the J gene TRBJ1-2; D gene ambiguous. Trimming stripped 5 bases from V and 0 bases from J, with 13 bases between. The CDR3 covers 15 residues. Per the germline V gene, CDR1 is SGHAT and CDR2 is FQNNGV. CDR3 sequence: CASSPRTFSNYGYTF. CDR3 nucleotide sequence: TGTGCCAGCAGCCCTAGAACCTTTTCTAACTATGGCTACACCTTC.

The chain joins TRBV29-1 to TRBJ2-6, with a weak D call TRBD1 (6 bases). In germline, CDR1 is SQVTM, CDR2 ANQGSEA. The CDR3 covers 18 residues. With 0 bases removed from V and 1 base from J, the gap between germline ends came to 16 bases. The CDR3 is CSVEETTGLVSGANVLTF. The CDR3 coding sequence is TGCAGCGTTGAAGAGACGACAGGTTTGGTATCTGGGGCCAACGTCCTGACTTTC.

The gene calls are TRBV6-5 and TRBJ1-1; 8 nucleotides agree with TRBD1. Trimming at V came to 0 bases and at J to 7 bases, leaving 7 bases not matched to a gene. Per the germline V gene, CDR1 is MNHEY and CDR2 is SVGAGI. This CDR3 region has 15 residues. CDR3 in amino acids: CASSYSRTGSDEAFF. The CDR3 region has the DNA TGTGCCAGCAGTTACTCCCGGACAGGGAGTGATGAAGCTTTCTTT.

This clone was seen only once. This chain joins TRBV25-1 and TRBJ2-1; 8 nucleotides match TRBD2. The V segment lost 5 bases and the J segment 7 bases; nucleotides outside the gene matches: 7. This CDR3 is built from 14 residues. The germline CDR1 and CDR2 sequences are MGHDK and SYGVNS. CDR3 in amino acids: CASSSSGGRNEQFF. The CDR3 DNA reads TGTGCCAGCAGTTCAAGCGGGGGCAGGAATGAGCAGTTCTTC.

The chain uses TRBV6-2 or TRBV6-3 and TRBJ2-5, with TRBD2 matching over 10 bases. Trimming removed 5 bases from V and 4 bases from J; junction bases left unmatched: 4. In germline, CDR1 is MNHEY, CDR2 SVGEGT. The CDR3 covers 14 residues. The CDR3 sequence: CASSPGLARETQYF. The CDR3 nucleotides read TGTGCCAGCAGTCCGGGACTAGCGAGAGAGACCCAGTACTTC.